The T cell receptor (beta chain) under discussion was sequenced for a study of T-cell memory formation after mild COVID-19 (dated by TCRdb to the early 2020s). Some background on the complete study: TCR sequence clusters from the two donors were largely donor specific. Longitudinal TCRalpha and TCRbeta repertoire sequencing tracked T-cell clones expanding and contracting after mild COVID-19 in two donors. Two young, previously healthy adult volunteers made up the cohort, one male and one female. Beyond this particular receptor, the publication reports: The detection of some responding clones in pre-infection memory suggests that pre-existing cross-reactive memory T cells joined the SARS-CoV-2 response. SARS-CoV-2 specificity of the second-wave clones peaking on day 37 was not confirmed. Contracting CD4+ clones were found mainly in CM and EM memory subsets, while CD8+ clones were enriched in EMRA. From day 15 to 85, contracting clones showed balanced CD4/CD8 phenotypes, whereas a second wave of clones that expanded from day 15 to 37 leaned towards CD4+. The study covered only a couple of mild cases, and larger cohorts including severe cases with pre-infection samples were considered necessary.

About this clonotype itself: Its antigen is not yet known. Per-base qualities were not stored, and no clone one base away is much larger.

Ficoll-Paque density gradient centrifugation was the method used to isolate PBMCs. CDR1 and CDR2 were assigned from the germline V gene as SGHTA and FQGNSA. Trimmed from V: 7 bases; trimmed from J: 1 base; junction bases lacking a gene match: 9. Including the terminal cysteine and phenylalanine, the CDR3 comprises 15 residues. The kept DNA is CDR3 alone, 45 bases in frame from the first base. The run used an Illumina NovaSeq 6000. TCRalpha and TCRbeta cDNA libraries were constructed by 5'RACE with constant-segment primers, with sample barcodes and unique molecular identifiers being introduced. RNA was extracted from every sample with Trizol reagent. The libraries were amplified in two PCR steps, and the second step added a second sample barcode and Illumina TruSeq adapters. The libraries were sequenced on an Illumina NovaSeq using 2 x 150 bp paired-end reads. The source study handled its data this way. Demultiplexing of reads and collapsing into UMI-guided consensus sequences were performed with migec v1.2.7. With mixcr v2.1.11, UMI consensuses were aligned to TRA and TRB V and J templates and assembled into clonotypes. Clonotypes were classified as expanded or contracted when called significant by both edgeR and NoisET, with noise models trained on biological replicates. edgeR calls used a false discovery rate-adjusted p below 0.01 and a log2 fold-change threshold of 1. As an exploratory analysis of dynamics, PCA with hierarchical clustering was applied to max-normalized trajectories of the 1000 most abundant clonotypes. Separately sequenced CD4+ and CD8+ repertoires were used to assign a CD4 or CD8 phenotype to each responding clone. Clones were called with MiXCR by TCRdb after fastp trimmed the public reads at Q25, and only in-frame beta chains were retained. All rows with the same CDR3 protein become a single entry with the most common DNA and genes. V and J calls and clone size were set by TCRdb, not the authors. The sample table contains around 300,000 distinct CDR3 sequences; only one count was recorded for approximately 19% of them. 20% to 25% of the sample is taken by the ten largest.

The chain couples TRBV7-2 to TRBJ1-2, with 7 central nucleotides matching TRBD1. This receptor was obtained from a man younger than 35 who had mild COVID-19 (a few samples of this study predate the infection). The sample titles of this study are shuffled in the database, so cell type and time point are left out; the donor was told from shared clones. The specimen sequenced was PBMCs or a T cell subset sorted from them (not recorded which). The bases read TGTGCCAGCACCGGGACAGTGTCATTTAACTATGGCTACACCTTC. Translated, it gives CASTGTVSFNYGYTF.